Listed below are T cell receptor beta chains from one sample, sequenced in a study of Ad26.COV2.S vaccination and SARS-CoV-2 variants. The repertoire was sequenced with immunoSEQ multiplex PCR; TCRdb's copy has only in-frame clones and lacks some. The sample carries 300,000 to 400,000 clones, 86% recorded once. The sequences come from peripheral blood, collected in a trial of Ad26.COV2.S vaccine versus placebo. The source of these receptors is a person aged 18 to 59 who received the Ad26.COV2.S COVID-19 vaccine or a placebo. CDR3s include the opening cysteine and the closing phenylalanine or tryptophan. The D gene is left open where the match is weak. Only some rows state a clone size, as once, few, many or a class for expanded clones.

j_call clone_size v_call d_call cdr3_nt cdr3_aa
TRBJ1-5 few TRBV18 . TGTGCCAGCTCACCAGACCCGAACGGCAATCAGCCCCAGCATTTT CASSPDPNGNQPQHF
TRBJ1-6 . TRBV4-3 . TGCGCCAGCAGCCAAGAAGGTGGGGGAACGAGCTCCTATAATTCACCCCTCCACTTT CASSQEGGGTSSYNSPLHF
TRBJ2-1 . TRBV14 . TGTGCCAGCAGCCTGCGGGGTCCCTACAATGAGCAGTTCTTC CASSLRGPYNEQFF
TRBJ2-2 few TRBV6-4 TRBD1 TGTGCCGCCACGGGACAGGAGGACACCGGGGAGCTGTTTTTT CAATGQEDTGELFF
TRBJ2-3 . TRBV20-1 . TGCAGTGCTAGTGCCCAGGCCACAGATACGCAGTATTTT CSASAQATDTQYF
TRBJ1-1 . TRBV19 . TGTGCCAGTAGTGGACAGAGGGACACTGAAGCTTTCTTT CASSGQRDTEAFF
TRBJ1-5 once TRBV2 . TGTGCCAGCAGGGGGGGGACAACTAGCAATCAGCCCCAGCATTTT CASRGGTTSNQPQHF
TRBJ2-6 . TRBV19 TRBD1 TGTGCCAGTAGTGTAGACAGGGCTGGGGCCAACGTCCTGACTTTC CASSVDRAGANVLTF
TRBJ2-7 . TRBV12-3/TRBV12-4 . TGTGCCAGCAGTCTCGCCTTGAGGGAGCAGTACTTC CASSLALREQYF
TRBJ1-5 . TRBV30 . TGTGCCTGGACCGCAGGGGACCACCAGCCCCAGCATTTT CAWTAGDHQPQHF
TRBJ2-1 few TRBV2 TRBD2 TGTGCCAGCAGGAAGGGGATGACTAGCGGAATTTTCTCCTACAATGAGCAGTTCTTC CASRKGMTSGIFSYNEQFF
TRBJ2-1 . TRBV12-3/TRBV12-4 . TGTGCCAGCAGTTTAGGGACCGAACCTGGGCAGTTCTTC CASSLGTEPGQFF
TRBJ1-2 once TRBV11-2 . TGTGCCAGCAGCGCCAGTGGCGACTATGGCTACACCTTC CASSASGDYGYTF
TRBJ2-2 . TRBV5-1 . TGCGCCAGCAAGGGCGGGAACACCGGGGAGCTGTTTTTT CASKGGNTGELFF
TRBJ2-1 once TRBV5-4 TRBD1 TGTGCCAGCAGGTCCGGGACAGGGGTTCTCTACAATGAGCAGTTCTTC CASRSGTGVLYNEQFF
TRBJ1-5 . TRBV5-4 TRBD1 TGTGCCAGCAGCGTGGGGACAGGGAGGAATCAGCCCCAGCATTTT CASSVGTGRNQPQHF
TRBJ2-1 . TRBV28 . TGTGCCAGCAGTATTCTTGGGGAGCGGTACAATGAGCAGTTCTTC CASSILGERYNEQFF
TRBJ2-7 . TRBV21-1 . TGTGCCCCCCGAGGGGCGGTTTTGTCATTC CAPRGAVLSF
TRBJ2-1 . TRBV12-3/TRBV12-4 . TGTGCCCTCCGGGACCGAAATTACAATGAGCAGTTCTTC CALRDRNYNEQFF
TRBJ1-2 . TRBV3-1/TRBV3-2 . TGTGCCAGCAGCCAAGATGGTAGCCGGGGCTATGGCTACACCTTC CASSQDGSRGYGYTF
TRBJ2-7 once TRBV11-2 TRBD2 TGTGCCAGCAGCGCGACTAGCGGGGTCCGCTACGAGCAGTACTTC CASSATSGVRYEQYF
TRBJ1-6 . TRBV5-1 TRBD1 TGCGCCAGCAGCTTACTACCGGGACAGGGCGATTCACCCCTCCACTTT CASSLLPGQGDSPLHF
TRBJ2-7 . TRBV18 TRBD2 TGTGCCAGCTCATCGCAAGGCCCTAGCGGGAGGTCGCACTACGAGCAGTACTTC CASSSQGPSGRSHYEQYF
TRBJ2-3 . TRBV4-1 TRBD2 TGCGCCAGCATGGGCAGCGGGGATGATACGCAGTATTTT CASMGSGDDTQYF
TRBJ2-5 . TRBV6-5 . TGTGCCAGCAGTTACTCCGGGGGCCGGGATGGGAGGACCCAGTACTTC CASSYSGGRDGRTQYF
TRBJ1-6 . TRBV5-5 TRBD1 TGTGCCAGCACCGAACAGGGGAAGTCCTATAATTCACCCCTCCACTTT CASTEQGKSYNSPLHF
TRBJ2-2 . TRBV30 TRBD2 TGTGCCTGGAGTGGTAGCGGGAGGGCCCACACCGGGGAGCTGTTTTTT CAWSGSGRAHTGELFF
TRBJ2-7 . TRBV14 TRBD2 TGTGCCAGCAGCCAATTTGCGGGGGGTTACGAGCAGTACTTC CASSQFAGGYEQYF
TRBJ2-1 few TRBV12-5 TRBD2 TGTGCTAGTGGTTTGGGTAGCGGGGGGGCTTACAATGAGCAGTTCTTC CASGLGSGGAYNEQFF
TRBJ1-1 . TRBV9 . TGTGCCAGCAGCGTACATCCCCCCGAGAACACTGAAGCTTTCTTT CASSVHPPENTEAFF
TRBJ1-1 . TRBV18 . TGTGCCAGCTCACCCAGGGACGTAATGAACACTGAAGCTTTCTTT CASSPRDVMNTEAFF
TRBJ1-2 . TRBV4-3 . TGCGCCAGCAGCCAAGTGTCACAGGGTGGTGGCTACACCTTC CASSQVSQGGGYTF
TRBJ1-1 once TRBV28 . TGTGCCAGCAGTTTAATCTCAGGCGGATACCCGAACACTGAAGCTTTCTTT CASSLISGGYPNTEAFF
TRBJ1-5 once TRBV7-9 . TGTGCCAGCAGCCCGGGGGAGAGGGACCGCAATCAGCCCCAGCATTTT CASSPGERDRNQPQHF
TRBJ2-7 . TRBV24-1 . TGTGCCACCGGGGCCTCCATTGGAGAGCAGTACTTC CATGASIGEQYF
TRBJ2-1 . TRBV18 . TGTGCCAGCTCACCACCGTCTCTCAACAATGAGCAGTTCTTC CASSPPSLNNEQFF
TRBJ2-5 . TRBV7-9 . TGTGCCAGCATCGAGGGGGTTTGGCGAGAGACCCAGTACTTC CASIEGVWRETQYF
TRBJ1-2 . TRBV10-3 . TGTGCCATCAGTGAGTCGCAAAGGCCCTATGGCTACACCTTC CAISESQRPYGYTF
TRBJ1-6 few TRBV10-2 TRBD1 TGCGCCAGCAGCGGGACAGAATATAATTCACCCCTCCACTTT CASSGTEYNSPLHF
TRBJ2-2 . TRBV3-1/TRBV3-2 . TGTGCCAGCAGCCAAGCGGGGGCTGAGCTGTTTTTT CASSQAGAELFF
TRBJ1-4 . TRBV25-1 TRBD1 TGTGCCAGCAGTGTAACAGGGGGGCTAAATGAAAAACTGTTTTTT CASSVTGGLNEKLFF
TRBJ1-2 once TRBV9 . TGTGCCAGCAGCGTAGCTCTGCCGGGTTCCGACTATGGCTACACCTTC CASSVALPGSDYGYTF
TRBJ2-7 once TRBV18 TRBD2 TGTGCCAGCTCACCATTCGGGGAGGGCTTGACCTACGAGCAGTACTTC CASSPFGEGLTYEQYF
TRBJ1-4 . TRBV7-9 . TGTGCCAGCAGCTTTTCGGGGGAAAATGAAAAACTGTTTTTT CASSFSGENEKLFF
TRBJ2-1 . TRBV10-3 . TGTGCCATCAGTGCGTTAGGGTTCGATGAGCAGTTCTTC CAISALGFDEQFF
TRBJ1-5 . TRBV27 TRBD1 TGTGCCAGCAGACGGACAGGGGGTCAGCCCCAGCATTTT CASRRTGGQPQHF
TRBJ1-6 . TRBV28 TRBD1 TGTGCCAGCAGGATCGGGACAGGGGGAAGTTCACCCCTCCACTTT CASRIGTGGSSPLHF
TRBJ2-1 . TRBV24-1 . TGTGCCACTCAGGCGGGCCCTCTATGGAATGAGCAGTTCTTC CATQAGPLWNEQFF
TRBJ2-7 . TRBV6-6 TRBD1 TGTGCCAGCAGTTACTCGCTCAGGGGGCACGAGCAGTACTTC CASSYSLRGHEQYF
TRBJ2-7 . TRBV11-2 TRBD1 TGTGCCAGCAGCTTAGTTCCAGGGGGTCCCTACGAGCAGTACTTC CASSLVPGGPYEQYF
TRBJ2-1 . TRBV10-3 TRBD2 TGTGCCATCAGTGAGAAGACCGACGGGGGGAATGAGCAGTTCTTC CAISEKTDGGNEQFF
TRBJ2-6 few TRBV9 . TGTGCCAGCAGCGCCCCCGGGACGGCGGGCGGAGGGGCCAACGTCCTGACTTTC CASSAPGTAGGGANVLTF
TRBJ2-7 . TRBV28 TRBD2 TGTGCCAGCAGTTTATTAGCGGGGGACTCCTACGAGCAGTACTTC CASSLLAGDSYEQYF
TRBJ2-4 . TRBV19 . TGTGCCAGTACCACTCCCTCCCAGGGGCTGGGAAACATTCAGTACTTC CASTTPSQGLGNIQYF
TRBJ2-5 . TRBV21-1 . TGTGCCAGCAGCAAAAGGTGGGACAGGGGGGCCCAGTACTTC CASSKRWDRGAQYF